The present entry profiles one T cell receptor (beta chain) with its context. Data came from immunoSEQ multiplex PCR; TCRdb stores just in-frame clones and leaves some out. This table has 200,000 to 250,000 clones, around 90% appearing once. V was clipped by 4 bases and J by 0 bases; unmatched bases: 4. There are 15 residues in the CDR3. In germline, CDR1 is MDHEN, CDR2 SYDVKM. This specimen belongs to a study of blood T cell repertoires in COVID-19. The overall study: COVID-19 samples from acute and convalescent phases originated in the United States, Italy and Spain.

Clinical histories supplied by participants themselves formed the basis of cohort assignment. All recovered Cohort 3 donors got two negative PCRs, got clearance, or saw symptom resolution. The TCR originated in a man aged 30 to 39 who had recovered from COVID-19. Material for sequencing was PBMCs or T cells enriched from blood (not recorded which). V usage is TRBV28 and J usage is TRBJ2-7, with 9 positions matching TRBD2. The CDR3 DNA reads TGTGCCAGCAGTTCGGGGACTAGCTACTCCTACGAGCAGTACTTC. This translates into CASSSGTSYSYEQYF. Filled out from reference TRBV28 and TRBJ2-7, the complete variable domain reads DVKVTQSSRYLVKRTGEKVFLECVQDMDHENMFWYRQDPGLGLRLIYFSYDVKMKEKGDIPEGYSVSREKKERFSLILESASTNQTSMYLCASSSGTSYSYEQYFGPGTRLTVT.